The rows below give T cell receptor beta chains drawn from one sample of a study of a mutant IDH1 vaccine in newly diagnosed glioma. TCRdb's table, derived via immunoSEQ multiplex PCR, lists solely in-frame clones and lacks some. Counted here are around 62,000 clones, around 91% occurring once; the ten biggest clones make up more than 1.5%. The antigens of these receptors remain unknown. Sequenced material: PBMCs, taken from a glioma patient whose treatment included an IDH1 peptide vaccine. The receptors were gathered from a man aged 40-55 years with glioma. Each CDR3 is given with its conserved first and last residue. A D gene is named only where the DNA matches it firmly. Where a row states a size, it is once, few, many or the class of an expanded clone; other rows omit it.

length,D,size,V,J,DNA,CDR3
17,.,.,TRBV5-6,TRBJ2-1,TGTGCCAGCAGCTTGGGCTCGGGCCGGGGGGCTTACAATGAGCAGTTCTTC,CASSLGSGRGAYNEQFF
15,TRBD1,.,TRBV7-2,TRBJ1-5,TGTGCCAGCAGCTTTACGACAGGGGGCAATCAGCCCCAGCATTTT,CASSFTTGGNQPQHF
15,TRBD1,.,TRBV5-1,TRBJ2-7,TGCGCCAGCAGTATGGGCGGGACAGGGTCATACGAGCAGTACTTC,CASSMGGTGSYEQYF
12,.,.,TRBV7-9,TRBJ1-5,TGTGCCAGCAGCTCCTCTACGGGGCCCCAGCATTTT,CASSSSTGPQHF
19,.,once,TRBV15,TRBJ2-1,TGTGCCACCAGCAGGATGAGGCAAGGGGTTGCGATAGTACACAATGAGCAGTTCTTC,CATSRMRQGVAIVHNEQFF
16,TRBD2,.,TRBV5-1,TRBJ2-5,TGCGCCAGCAGCGGGGGTGGGACTAGCGTCCAAGAGACCCAGTACTTC,CASSGGGTSVQETQYF
13,.,.,TRBV19,TRBJ1-1,TGTGCCACACGACAGGCCTTGAACACTGAAGCTTTCTTT,CATRQALNTEAFF
13,.,.,TRBV29-1,TRBJ2-5,TGCAGCGCTCCCCGGGGGGCCGAAGAGACCCAGTACTTC,CSAPRGAEETQYF
15,TRBD1,.,TRBV5-8,TRBJ2-7,TGTGCCAGCAGCTTGGACGGGACAGGGTTAGAAGAGCAGTACTTC,CASSLDGTGLEEQYF
13,.,.,TRBV29-1,TRBJ2-2,TGCAGCGCAAACCGGGGGACCTCGGGGGAGCTGTTTTTT,CSANRGTSGELFF
17,TRBD2,.,TRBV18,TRBJ2-1,TGTGCCAGCTCACTGGGGACTAGCGGGAAATCCCACAATGAGCAGTTCTTC,CASSLGTSGKSHNEQFF
14,TRBD1,.,TRBV9,TRBJ1-4,TGTGCCAGCAGCGCCCGACAGGGGAATGAAAAACTGTTTTTT,CASSARQGNEKLFF
13,.,.,TRBV11-3,TRBJ1-3,TGTGCCAGCAGCCTGAGCTCTGGAAACACCATATATTTT,CASSLSSGNTIYF
14,.,once,TRBV11-2,TRBJ2-7,TGTGCCAGCAGCCGCGGGGCCGGCCCCTACGAGCAGTACTTC,CASSRGAGPYEQYF
15,TRBD1,.,TRBV28,TRBJ1-1,TGTGCCAGCACTCTGGGGACAGGGTGGTACACTGAAGCTTTCTTT,CASTLGTGWYTEAFF
17,TRBD1,.,TRBV10-3,TRBJ1-6,TGTGCCATCAGTGAGTCGGGGCAGGGGGCGCGTAATTCACCCCTCCACTTT,CAISESGQGARNSPLHF
15,TRBD1,.,TRBV4-2,TRBJ1-2,TGTGCCAGCAGCCAAGAACGACAGGGGGCTCGTGGCTACACCTTC,CASSQERQGARGYTF
13,.,.,TRBV5-1,TRBJ2-1,TGCGCCAGCAGCTTGGGGCTAAGCAATGAGCAGTTCTTC,CASSLGLSNEQFF
12,.,.,TRBV6-5,TRBJ1-2,TGTGCCAGCAGGAAAGGGAGTTATGGCTACACCTTC,CASRKGSYGYTF
14,TRBD1,.,TRBV18,TRBJ1-2,TGTGCCAGCTCATCCCTTGGACAGGGAGATGGCTACACCTTC,CASSSLGQGDGYTF
15,.,.,TRBV7-7,TRBJ2-5,TGTGCTAGCAGCAAGATAGAAGGGCCTCAAGAGACCCAGTACTTC,CASSKIEGPQETQYF
16,TRBD2,few,TRBV6-4,TRBJ2-3,TGTGCCAGCAGTGAAGGTTTCGGCGGGGGAGGAGATACGCAGTATTTT,CASSEGFGGGGDTQYF
15,.,.,TRBV10-3,TRBJ2-1,TGTGCCATCTTGTCTACACTAAGCTCCTACAATGAGCAGTTCTTC,CAILSTLSSYNEQFF
13,TRBD1,.,TRBV9,TRBJ2-1,TGTGCCAGCAGCGGGGACAGTCCCCACGAGCAGTTCTTC,CASSGDSPHEQFF
14,.,.,TRBV5-6,TRBJ1-2,TGTGCCAGCAGCCGCCGGGGAGGGCCCTATGGCTACACCTTC,CASSRRGGPYGYTF
14,.,.,TRBV7-9,TRBJ2-5,TGTGCCAGCAGCTTAGTAGGGTACCAAGAGACCCAGTACTTC,CASSLVGYQETQYF
14,TRBD2,.,TRBV7-9,TRBJ2-1,TGTGCCAGCAGCTTAGTGGCTAGCGGGGGGGCCGGGTTCTTC,CASSLVASGGAGFF
16,.,.,TRBV15,TRBJ1-2,TGTGCCACCAGCAGAGGAACAGGGAGGACTAACTATGGCTACACCTTC,CATSRGTGRTNYGYTF
14,.,.,TRBV29-1,TRBJ1-1,TGCAGCGTGAGAGTAGGAGGAGGGAACACTGAAGCTTTCTTT,CSVRVGGGNTEAFF
14,.,.,TRBV7-3,TRBJ2-7,TGTGCCAGCAGCTTACATGGCGGCGCCTACGAGCAGTACTTC,CASSLHGGAYEQYF
16,.,few,TRBV27,TRBJ1-1,TGTGCCAGCAGTTTAAACGGGGCCCTGGTGAACACTGAAGCTTTCTTT,CASSLNGALVNTEAFF
12,.,once,TRBV28,TRBJ2-1,TGTGCCAGCAGTTTGAGGAGCAATGAGCAGTTCTTC,CASSLRSNEQFF
12,.,.,TRBV10-3,TRBJ1-2,TGTGCCATCAGCGAGGGGATGGGTGGCTACACCTTC,CAISEGMGGYTF
16,.,once,TRBV18,TRBJ2-6,TGTGCCAGCTCTTCGGGCGGACGCTCTGGGGCCAACGTCCTGACTTTC,CASSSGGRSGANVLTF
15,TRBD1,once,TRBV7-3,TRBJ2-1,TGTGCCAGCAGCTTAACGCAGGGGGCGGGCAATGAGCAGTTCTTC,CASSLTQGAGNEQFF
14,.,.,TRBV5-4,TRBJ2-5,TGTGCCAGCAGCCCGAGACTAGGGAAAGAGACCCAGTACTTC,CASSPRLGKETQYF
13,TRBD1,.,TRBV19,TRBJ1-2,TGTGCCAGTAGCCCATCAGGGGGCCCTGGCTACACCTTC,CASSPSGGPGYTF
15,TRBD1,once,TRBV19,TRBJ1-5,TGTGCCAGTAGCCGTCCGGGACAGGGGGTCCAGCCCCAGCATTTT,CASSRPGQGVQPQHF
13,TRBD1,few,TRBV6-5,TRBJ1-5,TGTGCCAGCAGACAAACAGGGGACCAGCCCCAGCATTTT,CASRQTGDQPQHF
19,TRBD2,.,TRBV14,TRBJ2-2,TGTGCCAGCAGCCATGGTTTGGGACTAGCGGGAGGAAACACCGGGGAGCTGTTTTTT,CASSHGLGLAGGNTGELFF
15,.,.,TRBV4-2,TRBJ2-2,TGTGCCAGCAGCCAAGTAAAAGACCCCACCGGGGAGCTGTTTTTT,CASSQVKDPTGELFF
14,TRBD1,once,TRBV7-9,TRBJ2-7,TGTGCCAGCACCACAGGGGAGCCGCCCTACGAGCAGTACTTC,CASTTGEPPYEQYF
17,.,.,TRBV5-1,TRBJ2-7,TGCGCCAGCAGCACCGGGGGCGGAAGCCTCGGCTCCTACGAGCAGTACTTC,CASSTGGGSLGSYEQYF